Each of the 8 T cell receptor beta chains below was sequenced from the same sample in a study of shared clonotypes between healthy human individuals. Assay used: immunoSEQ multiplex PCR; TCRdb lists only in-frame clones, some missing. The sample gives 950,000 to 1,100,000 clones, around 76% of which show up once; about 1.5% is in the top ten. Specimen: memory CD4+ T cells sorted from blood. As for subset: CD45RA-negative fraction. The receptor set was obtained from a man between 18 and 35 years old in good health.

The gene calls are TRBV13 and TRBJ1-1; the D gene is possibly TRBD1 (6 bases). Germline CDR1 PRHDT, CDR2 FYEKMQ (reference sequence). Trimming pared 5 bases from V and 9 bases from J, leaving 16 bases between. The CDR3 consists of 13 residues. In nucleotides, the CDR3 is TGTGCCAGCAGCCCCCAGGGGATGGGACAAGCTTTCTTT. This gives the protein CASSPQGMGQAFF.

The V and J genes are TRBV30 and TRBJ2-2; no clear D. V was trimmed by 6 bases and J by 6 bases, leaving 14 bases between them. Germline CDR1 and CDR2: GTSNPN and SVGIG (reference sequence). The CDR3 sequence is 13 residues long. The CDR3 here is CACKQNAPGELFF. The CDR3 nucleotides read TGTGCCTGTAAACAAAATGCACCCGGGGAGCTGTTTTTT.

The chain joins TRBV28 to TRBJ2-7, with 7 bases that match TRBD1. Germline trimming cut 6 bases from V and 6 bases from J; bases unmatched to any gene: 14. Germline V gives CDR1 MDHEN, CDR2 SYDVKM. The CDR3 consists of 15 residues. The CDR3 reads CASRTPTGQVGEQYF. Written as DNA, the CDR3 is TGTGCCAGCAGGACGCCGACAGGGCAGGTTGGCGAGCAGTACTTC.

This chain uses TRBV28 with TRBJ1-1; tentative D call: TRBD1 (5 bases). This CDR3 comprises 15 residues. Trimming removed 8 bases from V and 1 base from J, with 17 bases in between. The germline V gene has CDR1 MDHEN and CDR2 SYDVKM. The CDR3 DNA sequence: TGTGCCAGCCCCTCTGGGGGGGAAGGGAACACTGAAGCTTTCTTT. Translating gives CASPSGGEGNTEAFF.

This rearrangement joins TRBV2 to TRBJ1-2; D unresolved. The V gene's germline CDR1 is SNHLY and CDR2 FYNNEI. This CDR3 comprises 13 residues. The V gene lost 2 bases and the J gene lost 2 bases, with 6 bases spanning the gap. DNA of the CDR3: TGTGCCAGCAGTGAAAGGGTAAACTATGGCTACACCTTC. This translates into CASSERVNYGYTF.

This clone was counted between two and nine times. The chain links TRBV27 to TRBJ1-1; D remains ambiguous. This CDR3 is 15 amino acids long. Trimming removed 6 bases at V and 2 bases at J, with 16 bases between. Looked up from germline, CDR1 is MNHEY and CDR2 is SMNVEV (reference sequence). As DNA, the CDR3 is TGTGCCAGCAGCCTCCGGGCACTTCCAAACACTGAAGCTTTCTTT. It specifies CASSLRALPNTEAFF.

This clone was seen just once. CDR3 residues: CASMNPSVGRQYF. The CDR3 DNA follows: TGTGCCAGTATGAATCCGTCGGTAGGCCGGCAGTACTTC. The chain recombines TRBV19 with TRBJ2-7; D not resolved. V lost 7 bases and J 9 bases, leaving 19 bases between the germline ends. The CDR3 spans 13 residues. Germline V gene sequence: CDR1 LNHDA, CDR2 SQIVND (reference sequence).

V gene TRBV6-1 combines with J gene TRBJ2-1, with D unresolved. The CDR3 extends over 16 amino acids. V lost 1 base to trimming and J lost 2 bases, with 12 bases between them. Germline CDR1 MNHNS, CDR2 SASEGT. The CDR3 sequence: CASSEGPLRPYNEQFF. The CDR3 region has the DNA TGTGCCAGCAGTGAAGGCCCTTTGAGACCCTACAATGAGCAGTTCTTC.